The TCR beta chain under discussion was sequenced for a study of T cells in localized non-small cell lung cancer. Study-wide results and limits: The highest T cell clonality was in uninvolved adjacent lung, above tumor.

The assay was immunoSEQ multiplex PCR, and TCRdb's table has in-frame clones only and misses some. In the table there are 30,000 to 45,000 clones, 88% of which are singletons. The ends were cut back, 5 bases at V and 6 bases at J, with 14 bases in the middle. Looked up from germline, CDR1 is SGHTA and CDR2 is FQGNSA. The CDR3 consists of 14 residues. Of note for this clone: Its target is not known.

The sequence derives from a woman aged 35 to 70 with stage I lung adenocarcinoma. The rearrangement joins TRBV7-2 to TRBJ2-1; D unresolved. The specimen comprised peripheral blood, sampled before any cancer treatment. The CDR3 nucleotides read TGTGCCAGCAGCCAAGCCCCAGGCCCCAATGAGCAGTTCTTC. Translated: CASSQAPGPNEQFF.